This TCR beta chain derives from a study of T cell responses to AZD1222 COVID-19 vaccine. In the case of this clone: Its antigen is as yet unknown.

The repertoire was sequenced with immunoSEQ multiplex PCR; TCRdb's copy has only in-frame clones and lacks some. Altogether about 93,000 clones are present, approximately 89% being singletons, with the ten largest covering over 2.5%. Study observations and caveats: Donors were largely white British and mainly female; clonal diversity was possibly underestimated. Among vaccine-associated CD4 TCRs, coverage spanned spike, with dominance at 160-218 and 743-854. Vaccination with two AZD1222 doses was followed by a rise in Spike-specific TCR breadth and depth. Regions left unmutated in variants are reportedly the target of nearly half of spike-specific TCRs.

Germline lookup yields CDR1 SGDLS and CDR2 YYNGEE. This CDR3 is 16 amino acids long. V shed 4 bases, J shed 4 bases, and the junction held 13 bases outside the gene matches. This sequence was found in an adult in good health. The chain carries TRBV9 and TRBJ1-2; 7 bases map to TRBD1. The material was peripheral blood, obtained on day 0 of MenACWY control vaccination. The DNA of the CDR3 is TGTGCCAGCAGCTCCGGACAGGCGGGGACGATCTATGGCTACACCTTC. Translated, it gives CASSSGQAGTIYGYTF.